The 22 T cell receptor beta chains presented below share a single source sample, sequenced in a study of human T cells and chemical hapten exposure (dated by TCRdb to 2020 to 2022). Library generation was performed with RACE. Reads for this sample came from a NextSeq 500. Through fastp at Q25 and MiXCR, TCRdb rebuilt clones from the public reads, retaining in-frame beta chains. Rows are combined by CDR3 protein, so each entry shows the most common genes and DNA. The sample data list 300,000 to 450,000 distinct CDR3 sequences, and approximately 5.1% of these were observed just once. The top ten clonotypes cover just over 2.5% of the sample. The intended sense of this specimen's time point label: pre-sensitization, week 0. Taken with the paper, the label for treatment or condition translates to: therapeutic diphenylcyclopropenone sensitization with weekly scalp DPC. The specimen was whole blood, collected in connection with sensitization to the hapten diphenylcyclopropenone (DPC). These receptors were obtained from a woman in her fifties or sixties with alopecia areata. Some clones in this sample may be carry-over from other donors' samples.

The chain combines TRBV7-2 with TRBJ2-3, with D tentatively TRBD1 (7 bases). Germline lookup yields CDR1 SGHTA and CDR2 FQGNSA. V lost 6 bases, J lost 4 bases, and 11 bases lay in between. The CDR3 spans 13 residues. CDR3: CASREGAPDTQYF. The CDR3 region has the DNA TGTGCCAGCAGGGAGGGGGCCCCAGATACGCAGTATTTT. The entire variable domain, with the rest obtained from reference TRBV7-2 and TRBJ2-3, is as follows: GAGVSQSPSNKVTEKGKDVELRCDPISGHTALYWYRQSLGQGLEFLIYFQGNSAPDKSGLPSDRFSAERTGGSVSTLTIQRTQQEDSAVYLCASREGAPDTQYFGPGTRLTVL.

This clonotype was counted at least ten times. The gene calls are TRBV29-1 and TRBJ2-7; the match to TRBD2 covers 14 bases. Losses at the gene ends were 4 bases for V and 4 bases for J; bases not matched to a gene: 6. Germline-derived CDR1 and CDR2 are SQVTM and ANQGSEA. The CDR3 is 15 residues long. This chain's CDR3 is CSVAGLAGAGYEQYF. In DNA, the CDR3 is TGCAGCGTTGCGGGACTAGCGGGAGCGGGATACGAGCAGTACTTC.

This clonotype was seen only a few times. This sequence joins TRBV5-5 and TRBJ2-7; D unclear. V was shortened by 4 bases and J by 0 bases, with 11 bases between the two germline ends. Germline CDR1 and CDR2: SGHKS and YYEKEE (reference sequence). This CDR3 spans 14 amino acids. The CDR3: CASSPETNSYEQYF. DNA for the CDR3: TGTGCCAGCAGCCCCGAGACAAACTCCTACGAGCAGTACTTC.

The gene calls are TRBV12-3 or TRBV12-4 and TRBJ1-2; D unclear. This CDR3 has 12 amino acids. V was shortened by 3 bases and J by 4 bases, with 6 bases between the two germline ends. CDR3 bases: TGTGCCAGCAGTTTGCAGTTCTATGGCTACACCTTC. The encoded protein is CASSLQFYGYTF.

This clonotype was observed at least ten times. The chain joins TRBV4-1 to TRBJ2-3; D gene ambiguous. V was clipped by 1 base and J by 2 bases, with 7 bases between them. This CDR3 comprises 14 residues. Germline assignment: CDR1 MGHRA and CDR2 YSYEKL. CDR3: CASSQVVYTDTQYF. CDR3 DNA sequence: TGCGCCAGCAGCCAAGTGGTCTACACAGATACGCAGTATTTT.

This clonotype was seen a few times. V gene TRBV7-2 combines with J gene TRBJ2-2; 8 positions agree with TRBD2. Germline V gives CDR1 SGHTA, CDR2 FQGNSA. This CDR3 is built from 14 residues. V dropped 5 bases and J dropped 7; count of bases not matched to a gene: 6. The CDR3 region is CASSPGLAGGELFF. Here the CDR3 DNA reads TGTGCCAGCAGCCCCGGACTAGCTGGCGGGGAGCTGTTTTTT.

This clonotype has at least ten counts. The chain recombines TRBV7-2 with TRBJ2-1; a weak D match, TRBD2 (6 bases). This CDR3 contains 15 residues. Trimming pared 4 bases from V and 2 bases from J, leaving 12 bases between. Looked up from germline, CDR1 is SGHTA and CDR2 is FQGNSA. The CDR3 DNA follows: TGTGCCAGCAGCTCCCGACTAGATCCCTACAATGAGCAGTTCTTC. Protein product: CASSSRLDPYNEQFF.

Ten or more counts support this clonotype. The rearrangement uses TRBV12-3 or TRBV12-4 and TRBJ2-2; tentative D call: TRBD2 (5 bases). This CDR3 comprises 15 residues. The germline V and J ends were trimmed by 6 bases and 1 base, with 12 bases remaining between them. CDR3 protein: CASSPFGGNTGELFF. CDR3 in DNA: TGTGCCAGCAGCCCTTTTGGAGGGAACACCGGGGAGCTGTTTTTT.

Note on this clonotype: A much larger clone is a single base away; this may be a read error. The chain is built from TRBV29-1 and TRBJ1-1, with D hard to call. The germline V gene encodes CDR1 SQVTM and CDR2 ANQGSEA. This CDR3 has 11 residues. CDR3 sequence: CSVTRNTGAFF. CDR3 coding DNA: TGCAGCGTTACGAGGAACACTGGAGCTTTCTTT.

V gene TRBV28 combines with J gene TRBJ1-1; D not resolved. CDR3 length: 14 amino acids. V lost 8 bases and J 0 bases, leaving 13 bases between the germline ends. Per germline, CDR1 MDHEN and CDR2 SYDVKM. CDR3 sequence: CASPPDGLNTEAFF. The DNA for the CDR3 is TGTGCCAGCCCCCCCGACGGGTTGAACACTGAAGCTTTCTTT.

This chain links TRBV18 with TRBJ2-5, with D tentatively TRBD1 (5 bases). The V end was cut by 0 bases, the J end by 4 bases, with 15 bases between. CDR3 length equals 16 residues. Per the germline V gene, CDR1 is KGHSH and CDR2 is LQKENI. CDR3 sequence reads: CASSPPNRLPRETQYF. The CDR3, as DNA: TGTGCCAGCTCACCACCGAACAGGCTCCCCCGAGAGACCCAGTACTTC.

At least ten counts were recorded for this clonotype. The V gene is TRBV6-5, the J gene TRBJ1-5; D is unclear. CDR3 size: 14 residues. The V end lost 0 bases, the J end lost 6 bases, and 9 bases lay between the germline ends. The V gene's germline CDR1 is MNHEY and CDR2 SVGAGI. CDR3 bases: TGTGCCAGCAGTTACTCGTCGGGTTTTCAGCCCCAGCATTTT. It encodes CASSYSSGFQPQHF.

The genes are TRBV20-1 and TRBJ2-3; possible D gene TRBD1, 5 bases. Trimming shortened V by 4 bases and J by 2 bases, and 10 bases separated the two germline ends. The germline gives CDR1 DFQATT, CDR2 SNEGSKA (reference sequence). The CDR3 extends over 13 amino acids. This CDR3 reads CSATDIVTDTQYF. As DNA, the CDR3 is TGCAGTGCTACGGACATAGTCACAGATACGCAGTATTTT.

This clonotype came up many times. The V gene is TRBV3-1, the J gene TRBJ2-7; no definite D call. The CDR3 sequence is 12 residues long. V lost 2 bases, J lost 0 bases, and 2 bases lay in between. The germline gives CDR1 LGHDT, CDR2 YNNKEL (reference sequence). CDR3 DNA sequence: TGTGCCAGCAGCCAATTCTCCTACGAGCAGTACTTC. It codes for CASSQFSYEQYF.

This clonotype was seen repeatedly, ten times or more. V gene TRBV27 combines with J gene TRBJ1-1; D is possibly TRBD1 (5 bases). This CDR3 is built from 13 residues. Germline-derived CDR1 and CDR2 are MNHEY and SMNVEV (reference sequence). The V and J ends lost 6 bases and 1 base respectively, with 9 bases between them. DNA for the CDR3: TGTGCCAGCAGCCAAGGACAGAACACTGAAGCTTTCTTT. Its translation is CASSQGQNTEAFF.

This clonotype was seen repeatedly, ten times or more. CDR3 sequence reads: CSSSQAGGTDTQYF. CDR3 in DNA: TGCAGCTCCTCTCAAGCGGGAGGGACAGATACGCAGTATTTT. The V and J genes are TRBV29-1 and TRBJ2-3; 10 positions agree with TRBD2. The germline CDR1 and CDR2 sequences are SQVTM and ANQGSEA. The CDR3 loop spans 14 amino acids. J gave up 3 bases and V 8 bases, and 8 bases lay outside the gene matches.

This sequence joins TRBV29-1 and TRBJ1-4; a weak D match, TRBD1 (5 bases). CDR1 and CDR2 from the germline V gene are SQVTM and ANQGSEA. The V and J ends lost 5 bases and 7 bases respectively, with 14 bases between them. CDR3 size: 13 residues. CDR3: CSVSEEGSEKLFF. For the CDR3, the DNA is TGCAGCGTTTCCGAGGAGGGGAGTGAAAAACTGTTTTTT. The variable domain in full, with the rest retrieved from reference TRBV29-1 and TRBJ1-4, is SAVISQKPSRDICQRGTSLTIQCQVDSQVTMMFWYRQQPGQSLTLIATANQGSEATYESGFVIDKFPISRPNLTFSTLTVSNMSPEDSSIYLCSVSEEGSEKLFFGSGTQLSVL.

This clonotype was picked up many times. CDR3 loop: CASIPSGGVREKLFF. The CDR3 nucleotides read TGTGCCAGCATCCCCTCAGGGGGGGTACGGGAAAAACTGTTTTTT. The V gene is TRBV6-6, the J gene TRBJ1-4, with 7 bases lining up with TRBD1. This CDR3 comprises 15 residues. Germline assignment: CDR1 MNHNY and CDR2 SVGAGI (reference sequence). V shed 7 bases, J shed 8 bases, and the junction held 13 bases outside the gene matches.

The chain recombines TRBV20-1 with TRBJ2-1; TRBD2 is a possible D gene (6 bases). Germline V lookup: CDR1 DFQATT, CDR2 SNEGSKA (reference sequence). The CDR3 is made up of 14 amino acids. Trimming pared 6 bases from V and 4 bases from J, leaving 16 bases between. For the CDR3, the DNA is TGCAGTGCGCCGCGGGACCGACCGTACAATGAGCAGTTCTTC. Translation gives CSAPRDRPYNEQFF.

This clonotype has a count of ten or more. The chain employs TRBV12-3 or TRBV12-4 and TRBJ1-6; TRBD1 aligns across 7 bases. V lost 5 bases and J lost 6; bases outside the gene matches: 4. There are 14 residues in the CDR3. The CDR3 DNA sequence: TGTGCCAGCAGTATAGGGACAGTTAATTCACCCCTCCACTTT. Translating gives CASSIGTVNSPLHF.

This clonotype was observed at least ten times. The genes are TRBV18 and TRBJ1-1; D gene unclear. This CDR3 has 12 residues. The V end lost 5 bases, the J end lost 6 bases, and 10 bases lay between the germline ends. Germline lookup yields CDR1 KGHSH and CDR2 LQKENI. In DNA, the CDR3 is TGTGCCAGCTCATCCCCGGTCGCTGAAGCTTTCTTT. Amino acid sequence: CASSSPVAEAFF.

This clonotype was counted only a few times. The chain is built from TRBV5-6 and TRBJ2-5; TRBD1 might be the D (6 bases). CDR3 length: 14 residues. The V end was cut by 4 bases, the J end by 6 bases, with 16 bases between. The germline V gene has CDR1 SGHDT and CDR2 YYEEEE. DNA of the CDR3: TGTGCCAGCAGCCCTTGGGACATCCCGAAGACCCAGTACTTC. This gives the protein CASSPWDIPKTQYF.